The subject of this entry is one TCR beta chain. Produced via immunoSEQ multiplex PCR; TCRdb's table is partial and in-frame only. The table records 150,000 to 180,000 clones, over 90% of them present only once. This entry comes from a study of control samples from healthy donors and cancer patients. The V gene lost 3 bases and the J gene lost 7 bases, with 12 bases spanning the gap. The CDR3 has 13 amino acids. Per the germline V gene, CDR1 is LGHNT and CDR2 is FRNRAP. The rearrangement uses TRBV12-5 and TRBJ2-5, with D possibly being TRBD2 (5 bases). Sequenced sample: blood. This clonotype originated in a man aged 45-65 years in good health. The CDR3 DNA sequence: TGTGCTAGTGGTTTCCTCGAGGCGGGGACCCAGTACTTC. It is translated as CASGFLEAGTQYF.